The rows below give T cell receptor beta chains drawn from one sample of a study of beta chain features in type 1 diabetes. Profiled with immunoSEQ multiplex PCR; TCRdb holds only in-frame clones, not every one. This sample has fewer than 350,000 clones, with 7.5% to 9.5% found just once. Specimen: central memory CD4+ T cells from blood. Every receptor here comes from a young woman in good health. The CDR3 runs from the conserved cysteine through the conserved F or W. A D gene is named only where the DNA matches it firmly. Only part of the rows carry a size: once, few, many, or a class if the clone is expanded.

CDR3aa | CDR3nt | d_gene | j_gene | v_gene | abundance
CASSWSGETQYF | TGTGCCAGCAGCTGGTCGGGAGAGACCCAGTACTTC | . | TRBJ2-5 | TRBV7-9 | few
CASSSSGQGALSYGYTF | TGTGCCAGCAGTTCGTCGGGACAGGGGGCTTTATCCTATGGCTACACCTTC | TRBD1 | TRBJ1-2 | TRBV28 | .
CSVSQGLGKYNEQFF | TGCAGCGTTTCACAGGGTTTGGGTAAATACAATGAGCAGTTCTTC | . | TRBJ2-1 | TRBV29-1 | .
CASSSLGSTNEKLFF | TGTGCCAGCAGCTCCCTGGGGAGCACTAATGAAAAACTGTTTTTT | . | TRBJ1-4 | TRBV7-9 | few
CASGQALTGELFF | TGTGCCAGCGGACAGGCACTCACCGGGGAGCTGTTTTTT | TRBD1 | TRBJ2-2 | TRBV9 | .
CASSRGTGADNEQFF | TGTGCCAGCAGCCGCGGGACAGGGGCAGACAATGAGCAGTTCTTC | TRBD1 | TRBJ2-1 | TRBV6-1 | .
CASSRWNNEQFF | TGTGCCAGCAGCCGGTGGAACAATGAGCAGTTCTTC | . | TRBJ2-1 | TRBV11-3 | few
CAWSVAGGTDTQYF | TGTGCCTGGAGTGTAGCAGGGGGCACAGATACGCAGTATTTT | . | TRBJ2-3 | TRBV30 | .
CASSYPGPLHF | TGTGCCAGCAGTTACCCTGGGCCCCTCCACTTT | . | TRBJ1-6 | TRBV6-6 | .
CASSSAGTGVETQYF | TGTGCCAGCAGTTCAGCCGGGACAGGGGTAGAGACCCAGTACTTC | TRBD1 | TRBJ2-5 | TRBV6-5 | few
CASSLTGVGANVLTF | TGTGCCAGCAGCTTAACAGGCGTGGGGGCCAACGTCCTGACTTTC | . | TRBJ2-6 | TRBV7-9 | few
CASSSVAGLSYNEQFF | TGTGCCAGCAGCTCAGTAGCGGGACTAAGCTACAATGAGCAGTTCTTC | TRBD2 | TRBJ2-1 | TRBV5-4 | .
CASSLQGNEQFF | TGTGCCAGCAGTCTACAGGGTAATGAGCAGTTCTTC | . | TRBJ2-1 | TRBV28 | many
CASSRKFGETQYF | TGCGCCAGCAGCCGGAAGTTCGGGGAGACCCAGTACTTC | . | TRBJ2-5 | TRBV4-3 | few
CASRQGMSQPQHF | TGTGCCAGCAGACAGGGAATGAGTCAGCCCCAGCATTTT | . | TRBJ1-5 | TRBV6-5 | few
CASSSRETRGGTGELFF | TGTGCCAGCAGCTCCCGAGAAACCAGGGGTGGCACCGGGGAGCTGTTTTTT | . | TRBJ2-2 | TRBV7-9 | .
CASRDQYTDTQYF | TGTGCCAGCAGGGACCAATACACAGATACGCAGTATTTT | . | TRBJ2-3 | TRBV2 | .
CASSPSGLGNIQYF | TGTGCCAGCTCACCGTCGGGGTTGGGAAACATTCAGTACTTC | . | TRBJ2-4 | TRBV18 | few
CASSLAPGQADTQYF | TGCGCCAGCAGCTTGGCTCCGGGGCAGGCAGATACGCAGTATTTT | . | TRBJ2-3 | TRBV5-1 | .
CASSRLAGGTDTQYF | TGTGCCAGCAGCAGACTAGCGGGCGGCACAGATACGCAGTATTTT | TRBD2 | TRBJ2-3 | TRBV11-2 | .
CASSERPDTPRGYGYTF | TGTGCCAGCAGTGAACGTCCGGATACTCCCCGGGGGTATGGCTACACCTTC | . | TRBJ1-2 | TRBV6-4 | few
CASSFKGIYNSPLHF | TGTGCCAGCAGTTTTAAAGGGATCTATAATTCACCCCTCCACTTT | . | TRBJ1-6 | TRBV6-5 | few
CASSRYDEQYF | TGTGCCAGCTCACGCTATGACGAGCAGTACTTC | . | TRBJ2-7 | TRBV18 | many
CASTSDTGELFF | TGTGCCAGCACAAGTGACACCGGGGAGCTGTTTTTT | . | TRBJ2-2 | TRBV25-1 | .
CASGTGDADTQYF | TGCGCCAGCGGGACAGGGGACGCAGATACGCAGTATTTT | TRBD1 | TRBJ2-3 | TRBV5-1 | .
CASIDRSGGVFTDTQYF | TGTGCCAGTATCGACCGGAGTGGAGGGGTCTTCACAGATACGCAGTATTTT | . | TRBJ2-3 | TRBV2 | few
CASSYSMGQEKFF | TGTGCCAGCAGTTACTCAATGGGACAGGAAAAGTTCTTC | TRBD1 | TRBJ2-1 | TRBV6-6 | .
CASSLEGTHLYNEQFF | TGCGCCAGCAGCTTGGAGGGGACCCACCTTTACAATGAGCAGTTCTTC | . | TRBJ2-1 | TRBV5-1 | many
CASSQDSPNPGVQYF | TGCGCCAGCAGCCAAGATAGCCCCAACCCTGGCGTTCAGTACTTC | . | TRBJ2-4 | TRBV4-3 | many
CASSFSMNTEAFF | TGTGCCAGCAGCTTCTCTATGAACACTGAAGCTTTCTTT | . | TRBJ1-1 | TRBV14 | many
CASSRTSGGPKQETQYF | TGTGCCAGTAGTAGGACTAGCGGGGGGCCGAAACAAGAGACCCAGTACTTC | TRBD2 | TRBJ2-5 | TRBV19 | few
CASSLSPQGTQYF | TGTGCCAGCAGCTTAAGCCCCCAGGGTACGCAGTATTTT | . | TRBJ2-3 | TRBV11-2 | many
CASSDSGLAGVEETQYF | TGTGCCAGCAGCGACTCGGGACTAGCGGGAGTGGAAGAGACCCAGTACTTC | TRBD2 | TRBJ2-5 | TRBV5-6 | many
CASSQETGDPSEKLFF | TGCGCCAGCAGCCAAGAAACAGGGGACCCTAGTGAAAAACTGTTTTTT | TRBD1 | TRBJ1-4 | TRBV4-3 | many
CASSSYRTDPGELFF | TGTGCCAGCAGCTCTTACAGGACCGACCCTGGGGAGCTGTTTTTT | . | TRBJ2-2 | TRBV5-4 | .
CASSQAGTKEQFF | TGTGCCAGCAGCCAGGCGGGGACTAAGGAGCAGTTCTTC | TRBD2 | TRBJ2-1 | TRBV14 | many
CASSLGTTNQPQHF | TGTGCCAGCAGCCTGGGGACAACCAATCAGCCCCAGCATTTT | . | TRBJ1-5 | TRBV7-9 | .
CASSLVGAEELFF | TGCGCCAGCAGCTTGGTGGGAGCCGAGGAGCTGTTTTTT | . | TRBJ2-2 | TRBV5-1 | few
CASQPSYNSPLHF | TGTGCCAGCCAGCCGAGCTATAATTCACCCCTCCACTTT | . | TRBJ1-6 | TRBV25-1 | .
CASSFWGRGLSYNSPLHF | TGTGCCAGCAGCTTTTGGGGGCGGGGGCTCTCCTATAATTCACCCCTCCACTTT | . | TRBJ1-6 | TRBV5-4 | .
CASSVDIYQETQYF | TGTGCCAGCAGCGTAGATATATACCAAGAGACCCAGTACTTC | . | TRBJ2-5 | TRBV9 | .
CSVGSAGANVLTF | TGCAGCGTTGGGTCCGCTGGGGCCAACGTCCTGACTTTC | . | TRBJ2-6 | TRBV29-1 | .
CASSSRDSGGKTQYF | TGTGCCAGCAGCTCTAGGGATAGCGGGGGAAAGACCCAGTACTTC | TRBD2 | TRBJ2-5 | TRBV7-2 | .
CASSIKRGPNQPQHF | TGTGCCAGCAGCATTAAAAGGGGGCCCAATCAGCCCCAGCATTTT | . | TRBJ1-5 | TRBV21-1 | few
CASSFAVPRTDTQYF | TGTGCCAGCAGTTTTGCGGTCCCCCGCACAGATACGCAGTATTTT | . | TRBJ2-3 | TRBV28 | .
CASSLGREYQETQYF | TGCGCCAGCAGCTTGGGACGGGAGTACCAAGAGACCCAGTACTTC | . | TRBJ2-5 | TRBV5-1 | few
CASSRGGTGELFF | TGTGCCAGCAGCCGGGGTGGCACCGGGGAGCTGTTTTTT | . | TRBJ2-2 | TRBV7-3 | many
CASSYRGPGNYGYTF | TGTGCCAGCAGTTACCGGGGGCCGGGAAACTATGGCTACACCTTC | . | TRBJ1-2 | TRBV6-5 | .
CASSGGLAAASEQFF | TGTGCCAGCAGCGGTGGGTTAGCGGCCGCTAGTGAGCAGTTCTTC | . | TRBJ2-1 | TRBV11-2 | .
CASSIAGQGYEQYF | TGTGCCAGCAGCATCGCGGGACAGGGGTACGAGCAGTACTTC | TRBD1 | TRBJ2-7 | TRBV7-9 | many
CASSSRGADTQYF | TGTGCCAGCTCATCCCGGGGGGCAGATACGCAGTATTTT | TRBD2 | TRBJ2-3 | TRBV18 | few
CASSSSIRGREQYF | TGTGCCAGCAGCTCCTCGATTCGGGGGCGCGAGCAGTACTTC | . | TRBJ2-7 | TRBV7-2 | .